The 14 T cell receptor beta chains below come from one sample, sequenced in a study of cytomegalovirus exposure and HLA in healthy donors. Primers included in the PCR were 60 Vbeta and 13 Jbeta primers. Profiled with immunoSEQ multiplex PCR; TCRdb holds only in-frame clones, not every one. The sample carries 150,000 to 200,000 clones, 75% to 80% recorded once. The sequenced sample consisted of PBMCs. These receptors originate from a woman between 50 and 59 years old in good health and CMV-seropositive.

The rearrangement links TRBV2 to TRBJ1-6; D ambiguous. The CDR3 loop spans 14 amino acids. The germline V and J ends were trimmed by 8 bases and 0 bases, with 8 bases remaining between them. The germline V gene has CDR1 SNHLY and CDR2 FYNNEI. The CDR3 DNA follows: TGTGCCAGCGGGGAGAGCTCCTATAATTCACCCCTCCACTTT. It encodes CASGESSYNSPLHF.

The chain carries TRBV19 and TRBJ1-1; TRBD1 might be the D (5 bases). In germline, CDR1 is LNHDA, CDR2 SQIVND (reference sequence). CDR3 length equals 14 residues. V dropped 1 base and J dropped 5 bases, with 11 bases sitting between them. The CDR3 sequence: CASSIGQGRTEAFF. The CDR3 DNA is TGTGCCAGTAGTATAGGTCAGGGTCGAACTGAAGCTTTCTTT.

This chain joins TRBV28 and TRBJ1-1; D may be TRBD1 (6 bases). The CDR3 length is 13 residues. V lost 7 bases to trimming and J lost 2 bases, with 11 bases between them. Germline lookup yields CDR1 MDHEN and CDR2 SYDVKM. CDR3 protein: CASIVQGNTEAFF. For the CDR3, the DNA is TGTGCCAGCATCGTACAGGGAAACACTGAAGCTTTCTTT.

This sequence joins TRBV5-4 and TRBJ2-3; D unclear. The CDR3 has 13 amino acids. The ends were cut back, 4 bases at V and 8 bases at J, with 14 bases in the middle. Germline values: CDR1 SGHNT, CDR2 YYREEE (reference sequence). Here the CDR3 reads CASSRDWAGTQYF. The DNA for the CDR3 is TGTGCCAGCAGCCGCGATTGGGCCGGTACGCAGTATTTT.

The chain carries TRBV10-3 and TRBJ2-7; 10 bases map to TRBD2. Germline V gene data show CDR1 as ENHRY and CDR2 as SYGVKD. V lost 10 bases to trimming and J lost 3 bases; unmatched junction nucleotides: 12. The CDR3 has 15 residues. In nucleotides, the CDR3 is TGTGCCACCCGCGATTGGGAGCGGGAGGGCTACGAGCAGTACTTC. It codes for CATRDWEREGYEQYF.

The rearrangement joins TRBV11-2 to TRBJ2-5; 10 bases fit TRBD2. J lost 5 bases, V lost 5 bases, and 11 bases had no gene match. The CDR3 contains 16 residues. Germline V lookup: CDR1 SGHAT, CDR2 FQNNGV. CDR3 sequence reads: CASSPTLAGAGETQYF. DNA of the CDR3: TGTGCCAGCAGCCCGACCCTAGCGGGGGCCGGGGAGACCCAGTACTTC.

This clone was counted once. This chain connects TRBV5-4 to TRBJ1-4; the match to TRBD1 covers 9 bases. The CDR3 covers 14 residues. V lost 4 bases and J lost 6; bases outside the gene matches: 4. Germline V gene sequence: CDR1 SGHNT, CDR2 YYREEE (reference sequence). CDR3 region: CASSTQGADEKLFF. The DNA for the CDR3 is TGTGCCAGCAGCACACAGGGGGCGGATGAAAAACTGTTTTTT.

The chain has TRBV6-5 and TRBJ2-1, with TRBD1 matching over 7 bases. CDR1 MNHEY and CDR2 SVGAGI come from the germline V gene. This CDR3 region has 14 residues. Unmatched junction bases numbered 4, after V lost 1 base and J lost 7 bases. The CDR3 nucleotides read TGTGCCAGCAGTTACTTTACAGGGGAAAATGAGCAGTTCTTC. Residues: CASSYFTGENEQFF.

The chain couples TRBV5-1 to TRBJ2-1; 13 nucleotides line up with TRBD2. V lost 6 bases, J lost 3 bases, and 6 bases stayed unmatched. Germline CDR1 SGHRS, CDR2 YFSETQ. The CDR3 has 16 residues. CDR3 residues: CASIRTSGGYYNEQFF. The DNA for the CDR3 is TGCGCCAGCATCAGGACTAGCGGGGGTTACTACAATGAGCAGTTCTTC.

The chain has TRBV28 and TRBJ2-7; D not certain. V was cut by 5 bases and J by 3 bases, with 11 bases left in between. This CDR3 is 13 amino acids long. Germline V gives CDR1 MDHEN, CDR2 SYDVKM. The CDR3 sequence: CASSGFNYYEQYF. In DNA, the CDR3 is TGTGCCAGCAGTGGGTTCAACTACTACGAGCAGTACTTC.

V is TRBV11-2 and J is TRBJ2-7; D not certain. The germline gives CDR1 SGHAT, CDR2 FQNNGV. Trimming took 1 base from V and 0 from J, leaving 10 bases between them. The CDR3 totals 15 residues. CDR3 nucleotides: TGTGCCAGCAGCTTAGGCTCAGGTAGCTCCTACGAGCAGTACTTC. Its translation: CASSLGSGSSYEQYF. Full variable domain (rest looked up from reference TRBV11-2 and TRBJ2-7): EAGVAQSPRYKIIEKRQSVAFWCNPISGHATLYWYQQILGQGPKLLIQFQNNGVVDDSQLPKDRFSAERLKGVDSTLKIQPAKLEDSAVYLCASSLGSGSSYEQYFGPGTRLTVT.

The chain has TRBV2 and TRBJ2-2; D is perhaps TRBD1 (6 bases). Trimming stripped 8 bases from V and 4 bases from J, with 14 bases between. Looked up from germline, CDR1 is SNHLY and CDR2 is FYNNEI. There are 14 residues in the CDR3. CDR3 coding DNA: TGTGCCAGCCAAGGGACAAAGGGCACCGGGGAGCTGTTTTTT. Encoded protein: CASQGTKGTGELFF.

This CDR3 reads CATRRQGWSYEQYF. CDR3 nucleotides: TGTGCCACCCGAAGGCAGGGCTGGTCCTACGAGCAGTACTTC. This chain connects TRBV28 to TRBJ2-7; a weak D match, TRBD1 (5 bases). Germline values: CDR1 MDHEN, CDR2 SYDVKM. The V end was cut by 10 bases, the J end by 1 base, with 17 bases between. The CDR3 is 14 amino acids.

The table lists this clone with a count of one. The rearrangement joins TRBV7-6 to TRBJ2-5; tentative D call: TRBD2 (6 bases). The CDR3 consists of 13 residues. The germline V gene has CDR1 SGHVS and CDR2 FNYEAQ. V shed 3 bases and J shed 5 bases, with 10 bases lying between them. CDR3 DNA sequence: TGTGCCAGCAGCTTTCGGGGGATGGAGACCCAGTACTTC. This codes for CASSFRGMETQYF.